The 21 T cell receptor beta chains reported below all come from one sample, sequenced in a study of T cells expressing NK-cell markers (dated by TCRdb to 2020 to 2022). Library generation was performed with 5' RACE. The listed sequencing device is Illumina HiSeq 2000. After TCRdb reprocessed the reads, each CDR3 protein sequence was kept as one row, without DNA. This sample's records show around 550,000 distinct CDR3 sequences. The top ten constitute roughly 3.6% of the sample. Sequenced material: blood T cells: a sorted CD56 or NKG2C T cell subset, CD4+ or CD8+ T cells, or bulk PBMC T cells (not recorded which). These receptors originate from a young man in good health. Donor details come from another sample of the same person, matched by shared clones.

V and J are TRBV7-2 and TRBJ1-4; the D gene TCRdb calls, TRBD1, cannot be checked with no DNA. The CDR3 sequence is 16 residues long. Germline V gene lookup returns CDR1 SGHTA and CDR2 FQGNSA. CDR3 sequence: CASSSNPPGGNEKLFF.

V usage is TRBV28 and J usage is TRBJ2-7; TCRdb selects TRBD1, and the lack of DNA leaves this call unchecked. There are 20 residues in the CDR3. In germline, CDR1 is MDHEN, CDR2 SYDVKM. This chain's CDR3 is CASRKDLLLGTDDSTYEQYF.

This sequence joins TRBV12-3 or TRBV12-4 and TRBJ2-3; TCRdb indicates TRBD2, and absent DNA this call remains unverified. The CDR3 has 13 amino acids. This CDR3 reads CASSTGLPDTQYF.

The gene calls are TRBV21-1 and TRBJ1-3. TRBV21-1 is a documented pseudogene. The CDR3 loop spans 11 amino acids. This CDR3 reads CASSQHKTRDF.

The chain uses TRBV20-1 and TRBJ2-7; TCRdb names TRBD1, which stays unverified in the absence of DNA. The CDR3 runs to 13 residues. Looked up from germline, CDR1 is DFQATT and CDR2 is SNEGSKA (reference sequence). The CDR3 spells CSATPGSVDEQYF.

The chain combines TRBV6-1 with TRBJ2-1; checking the TCRdb D call of TRBD2 is not possible without DNA. The CDR3 runs 15 residues. Germline V lookup: CDR1 MNHNS, CDR2 SASEGT. CDR3 sequence reads: CASSPLAGEFGEQFF.

J is TRBJ2-5 and V is TRBV12-5; TCRdb lists TRBD2, though no DNA is available to test this call. Germline V lookup: CDR1 LGHNT, CDR2 FRNRAP. This CDR3 spans 17 amino acids. CDR3 sequence reads: CASGLLSSPSFQETQYF.

The CDR3 region is CASSPIASGSGNEQFF. The chain carries TRBV18 and TRBJ2-1; no DNA is available, so the TRBD2 call from TCRdb remains unchecked. This CDR3 is built from 16 residues. The germline V gene has CDR1 KGHSH and CDR2 LQKENI.

V is TRBV29-1 and J is TRBJ2-2; TCRdb's D call, TRBD2, is unchecked because there is no DNA. Germline lookup yields CDR1 SQVTM and CDR2 ANQGSEA. This CDR3 spans 12 amino acids. CDR3 residues: CSVAGGHGELFF.

The genes are TRBV12-3 or TRBV12-4 and TRBJ2-3. The CDR3 contains 13 residues. CDR3 in amino acids: CASSWTNTDTQYF.

CDR3 protein: CSARRGRGGSYNEQFF. The chain joins TRBV20-1 to TRBJ2-1; checking the TCRdb D call of TRBD1 is not possible without DNA. The CDR3 is made up of 16 amino acids. CDR1 DFQATT and CDR2 SNEGSKA come from the germline V gene (reference sequence).

The chain carries TRBV4-3 and TRBJ2-5; TCRdb picks TRBD2, but there is no DNA to check that call. Germline V gene data show CDR1 as LGHNA and CDR2 as YSLEER. There are 16 residues in the CDR3. CDR3 protein: CASSLTGASGEETQYF.

The chain couples TRBV20-1 to TRBJ1-4; TCRdb selects TRBD1, and the lack of DNA leaves this call unchecked. There are 15 residues in the CDR3. From germline, CDR1 is DFQATT and CDR2 SNEGSKA (reference sequence). The CDR3 loop reads CSAQDPLDGNEKLFF.

The chain uses TRBV6-5 and TRBJ1-1. The CDR3 has 14 residues. Germline assignment: CDR1 MNHEY and CDR2 SVGAGI. The CDR3 region is CASSYSGGGAEAFF.

This sequence joins TRBV19 and TRBJ2-5; TCRdb picks TRBD1, but there is no DNA to check that call. Germline V gene sequence: CDR1 LNHDA, CDR2 SQIVND (reference sequence). The CDR3 is 14 amino acids. This chain's CDR3 is CASSRTGSMETQYF.

This chain links TRBV12-3 or TRBV12-4 with TRBJ2-1; the D call of TRBD2 rests on TCRdb alone, since no DNA is present to check it. The CDR3 has 16 residues. The CDR3 sequence: CASRLRTSGSINEQFF.

The chain combines TRBV20-1 with TRBJ1-4. Germline values: CDR1 DFQATT, CDR2 SNEGSKA (reference sequence). The CDR3 length is 14 residues. The CDR3 reads CSARDEQTNEKLFF.

The rearrangement uses TRBV7-2 and TRBJ2-7. The germline gives CDR1 SGHTA, CDR2 FQGNSA. This CDR3 has 14 amino acids. CDR3 amino acids: CASSPMTLAGEQYF.

V usage is TRBV4-3 and J usage is TRBJ2-2; TCRdb's D call, TRBD2, is unchecked because there is no DNA. The CDR3 loop spans 15 amino acids. From germline, CDR1 is LGHNA and CDR2 YSLEER. This CDR3 reads CASSQGLAETGELFF.

This sequence joins TRBV5-6 and TRBJ2-1; the D call from TCRdb, TRBD2, cannot be confirmed without DNA. This CDR3 is built from 16 residues. Germline loops: CDR1 SGHDT, CDR2 YYEEEE. The CDR3 is CASSLRTSGRVEEQFF.

The chain joins TRBV5-4 to TRBJ2-3; the TCRdb D gene call, TRBD2, has no DNA to confirm it. The CDR3 is made up of 15 amino acids. Germline V gene lookup returns CDR1 SGHNT and CDR2 YYREEE (reference sequence). CDR3 sequence reads: CASSLYASGRDTQYF.